Listed below are T cell receptor beta chains from one sample, sequenced in a study of shared clonotypes between healthy human individuals. Produced via immunoSEQ multiplex PCR; TCRdb's table is partial and in-frame only. Among roughly 1.4 million clones, approximately 98.5% were seen once, and the ten largest hold approximately 0.4%. Material for sequencing was naive CD4+ T cells sorted from blood. The source of these receptors is a man aged 25-45 years in good health. Each CDR3 is given with its conserved first and last residue. The order of the fields is clone size, J gene, V gene, D gene, CDR3 DNA, CDR3 protein. A D gene is named only where the DNA matches it firmly. Part of the rows lack a size; the others show once, few, many or a class for expanded clones.

-,TRBJ1-5,TRBV19,-,TGTGCCAGTAGTATATTGAGAGGAGGGTATCAGCCCCAGCATTTT,CASSILRGGYQPQHF
once,TRBJ2-1,TRBV18,-,TGTGCCAGCTCATCAAATGCGGCAACCTACAATGAGCAGTTCTTC,CASSSNAATYNEQFF
once,TRBJ2-3,TRBV7-9,-,TGTGCCAGCAGTCTCGAGGGCGGGCTTACCACAGATACGCAGTATTTT,CASSLEGGLTTDTQYF
-,TRBJ2-3,TRBV13,-,TGTGCCAGCAGACCTTTTTGGGACTTGCAGTTGGGAGATACGCAGTATTTT,CASRPFWDLQLGDTQYF
-,TRBJ2-7,TRBV5-1,-,TGCGCCAGCAGCCAGGGACCCGGCGTTACCTACGAGCAGTACTTC,CASSQGPGVTYEQYF
-,TRBJ2-7,TRBV7-9,-,TGTGCCAGCAGCTTACTTGGGGATTTCTACGAGCAGTACTTC,CASSLLGDFYEQYF
-,TRBJ1-1,TRBV30,-,TGTGCCTGGACCAGCGGGTATAGTATCCCTGAAGCTTTCTTT,CAWTSGYSIPEAFF
-,TRBJ2-3,TRBV29-1,-,TGCAGCGTTGCTACTAGCACAGATACGCAGTATTTT,CSVATSTDTQYF
-,TRBJ1-4,TRBV6-5,TRBD1,TGTGCCAGCAGTTCCAGACAGGGGGGTCGGGAACTGTTTTTT,CASSSRQGGRELFF
-,TRBJ2-7,TRBV5-1,-,TGCGCCAGCAGGTTGGAACCCATAGGGCAGGGTACCTACGAGCAGTACTTC,CASRLEPIGQGTYEQYF
-,TRBJ2-1,TRBV5-8,-,TGTGCCAGCAGCACCAGGAAGCGATTCCCCTACAATGAGCAGTTCTTC,CASSTRKRFPYNEQFF
-,TRBJ1-1,TRBV29-1,TRBD1,TGCAGCGCTTCAGGGGGCTGGGGGATGAACACTGAAGCTTTCTTT,CSASGGWGMNTEAFF
-,TRBJ2-7,TRBV7-3,-,TGTGCCAGCAGCTTAAAGGCGGGGACACCTTACGAGCAGTACTTC,CASSLKAGTPYEQYF
-,TRBJ2-7,TRBV27,-,TGTGCCAGCAGTTTTCAAGGGTCCTACGAGCAGTACTTC,CASSFQGSYEQYF
-,TRBJ2-7,TRBV19,-,TGTGCCAGTGCCAAATGGGGGGGCAACTCCTACGAGCAGTACTTC,CASAKWGGNSYEQYF
-,TRBJ2-5,TRBV20-1,-,TGCAGTGCAGCCGGGCAAGAGACCCAGTACTTC,CSAAGQETQYF
once,TRBJ1-5,TRBV28,TRBD1,TGTGCCAGCAGTTTATCGCAGCGGGGACAGGGATTCAATCAGCCCCAGCATTTT,CASSLSQRGQGFNQPQHF
-,TRBJ1-3,TRBV5-5,-,TGTGCCAGCAGCCCAGAGCCTCCCGCCATATATTTT,CASSPEPPAIYF
once,TRBJ1-2,TRBV6-5,-,TGTGCCAGCAGTTACCCCGGCACCTATGGCTACACCTTC,CASSYPGTYGYTF
-,TRBJ2-7,TRBV15,TRBD1,TGTGCCACCAGCAGCCGCCGGGACAGGGGGTCCTACGAGCAGTACTTC,CATSSRRDRGSYEQYF
-,TRBJ2-7,TRBV5-8,-,TGTGCCAGCAGCAAAGGGACCCCCTACGAGCAGTACTTC,CASSKGTPYEQYF
-,TRBJ1-5,TRBV7-9,-,TGTGCCAGCAGCTTCCTCAACAGCAATCAGCCCCAGCATTTT,CASSFLNSNQPQHF
-,TRBJ2-7,TRBV5-1,-,TGCGCCAGCAGCTTGGAACAGTTACACGAGCAGTACTTC,CASSLEQLHEQYF
-,TRBJ2-1,TRBV2,-,TGTGCCAGCAGTGTGAAAGGGGGTGAGCAGTTCTTC,CASSVKGGEQFF
-,TRBJ2-4,TRBV5-6,-,TGTGCCAGCAGGTCCAGGGAATTCCTAGCCAAAAACATTCAGTACTTC,CASRSREFLAKNIQYF
once,TRBJ2-3,TRBV2,TRBD2,TGTGCCAGCAGAGCGCGGGGGGGCTTGGATACGCAGTATTTT,CASRARGGLDTQYF
-,TRBJ1-4,TRBV11-2,-,TGTGCCAGCAGCTTGGGCAGACATGCAACTAATGAAAAACTGTTTTTT,CASSLGRHATNEKLFF
-,TRBJ1-1,TRBV27,-,TGTGCCAGCAGTTTGGGGTCCTACACTGAAGCTTTCTTT,CASSLGSYTEAFF
-,TRBJ1-5,TRBV28,-,TGTGCCAGCAGTTTATGGGGGGCGCGGAGCAATCAGCCCCAGCATTTT,CASSLWGARSNQPQHF
-,TRBJ2-3,TRBV5-1,-,TGCGCCAGCAGCCGACAGCCGGTCGGGTCGTTCACAGATACGCAGTATTTT,CASSRQPVGSFTDTQYF
-,TRBJ2-1,TRBV2,-,TGTGCCAGCAGTGAGGGGCGGGCACAACGAAGCTCCTACAATGAGCAGTTCTTC,CASSEGRAQRSSYNEQFF
-,TRBJ2-7,TRBV29-1,-,TGCAGCGTTGCCGGTGCGAAGGGGACTTACGAGCAGTACTTC,CSVAGAKGTYEQYF
-,TRBJ2-1,TRBV21-1,-,TGTGCCAGCAGCAAAGTCAAAGCGGGAGTGAAGTACAATGAGCAGTTCTTC,CASSKVKAGVKYNEQFF
-,TRBJ2-7,TRBV7-9,TRBD2,TGTGCCAGCAGAGAACTAGCGGGAGCTTCACGATACTACGAGCAGTACTTC,CASRELAGASRYYEQYF
-,TRBJ1-2,TRBV28,-,TGTGCCAGCAGTTCCCACCTCTATGGCTACACCTTC,CASSSHLYGYTF
-,TRBJ2-7,TRBV10-3,-,TGTGCCATCAGTGAGTCATCTGGTACCTACGAGCAGTACTTC,CAISESSGTYEQYF
-,TRBJ1-2,TRBV28,-,TGTGCCAGCAGTCCCACTCCGGATCGGGATGGCTACACCTTC,CASSPTPDRDGYTF